This TCR beta chain was obtained from a study of blood T cells in healthy people across ages. A J-beta primer mix and a sample-barcoded 5' primer were used in a second PCR of about 7 to 11 cycles. TCRdb reprocessed the 5' RACE reads via MiXCR and lists one record per CDR3 protein. Of some 1,800,000 distinct CDR3 sequences in the sample, approximately 39% were seen once. Trimming shortened V by 0 bases and J by 4 bases, and 22 bases separated the two germline ends. CDR3 length: 18 amino acids. Extraction of total RNA produced a minimum of 5 micrograms from each sample. The V gene is TRBV12-3 or TRBV12-4, the J gene TRBJ2-7; a weak D match, TRBD1 (7 bases). This sequence was found in a human donor in good health. The sequencing input was blood. CDR3 sequence: CASSLARGSGQKDYEQYF. DNA of the CDR3: TGTGCCAGCAGTTTAGCGCGGGGATCGGGACAGAAAGATTACGAGCAGTACTTC.